Sequencing of this TCR beta chain was carried out in a study of technical replicates of blood from a few donors. The assay was immunoSEQ multiplex PCR, and TCRdb's table has in-frame clones only and misses some. The sample contains under 90,000 clones, more than 95% of which appear only once. This clonotype was sampled from a human donor in good health. The sample consisted of T cells isolated from PBMCs.

CDR3 sequence (DNA): TGCAGCGCCGGGACCGTTGGGACAGGGTTACACGAGCAGTACTTC. This translates into CSAGTVGTGLHEQYF. J is TRBJ2-7 and V is TRBV29-1; 9 bases are a match to TRBD1. This CDR3 has 15 amino acids. Unmatched junction bases numbered 15, after V lost 7 bases and J lost 5 bases. From germline, CDR1 is SQVTM and CDR2 ANQGSEA.